The 8 T cell receptor beta chains presented below share a single source sample, sequenced in a study of shared clonotypes between healthy human individuals. Clones were read by immunoSEQ multiplex PCR, and TCRdb kept only the in-frame ones, dropping some. This sample has more than 2 million clones, with 90% to 97% found just once. Sequencing was performed on naive CD4+ T cells sorted from blood. Described subset: CD45RA+ positively selected. These receptors all stem from a man aged 18-30 years in good health.

The chain links TRBV5-1 to TRBJ1-3, with a possible D match to TRBD1 (6 bases). The CDR3 is 17 residues long. CDR1 is SGHRS and CDR2 is YFSETQ in the germline V gene. V was cut by 4 bases and J by 0 bases, with 17 bases left in between. The CDR3 nucleotides are TGCGCCAGCAGCCGGGGGCCCCCCGGCCCCTCTGGAAACACCATATATTTT. This gives the protein CASSRGPPGPSGNTIYF.

The chain combines TRBV16 with TRBJ1-1, with 7 bases fitting TRBD1. The CDR3 has 17 amino acids. V trimming: 0 bases; J trimming: 1 base; junction bases outside the gene matches: 8. Germline-derived CDR1 and CDR2 are KGHSY and FQNENV. CDR3 in DNA: TGTGCCAGCAGCCAATCGTTCGACAGGGTAGCGAACACTGAAGCTTTCTTT. Protein product: CASSQSFDRVANTEAFF.

The rearrangement uses TRBV30 and TRBJ1-4; D not resolved. The CDR3 covers 15 residues. V dropped 0 bases and J dropped 1 base, with 9 bases sitting between them. Germline V lookup: CDR1 GTSNPN, CDR2 SVGIG (reference sequence). CDR3 DNA sequence: TGTGCCTGGAGTGTTGGGCAGCAAACTAATGAAAAACTGTTTTTT. Its translation is CAWSVGQQTNEKLFF.

The V gene is TRBV2, the J gene TRBJ2-3; TRBD2 might be the D (5 bases). There are 18 residues in the CDR3. Between the trimmed V and J ends, which lost 6 bases and 8 bases, there was a span of 30 bases. Germline-derived CDR1 and CDR2 are SNHLY and FYNNEI. Written as DNA, the CDR3 is TGTGCCAGCAGCGAAATCACCATCATCCTCATCCCCGGAGGTACGCAGTATTTT. Translated, it gives CASSEITIILIPGGTQYF.

The chain recombines TRBV4-3 with TRBJ2-3; D gene unclear. CDR3 length equals 16 residues. Between the trimmed V and J ends, which lost 1 base and 2 bases, there was a span of 13 bases. CDR1 is LGHNA, CDR2 YSLEER, per germline. CDR3 in DNA: TGCGCCAGCAGCCAAGTTAGGCTGGAGTTCACAGATACGCAGTATTTT. Its protein is CASSQVRLEFTDTQYF.

This chain uses TRBV5-6 with TRBJ1-3; a possible D gene is TRBD1 (5 bases). The CDR3 is 17 amino acids. V lost 3 bases to trimming and J lost 0 bases, with 16 bases between them. Germline V gene sequence: CDR1 SGHDT, CDR2 YYEEEE. CDR3 protein: CASSSRYQGLSGNTIYF. The CDR3 bases are TGTGCCAGCAGCTCCCGTTATCAGGGCCTCTCTGGAAACACCATATATTTT.

In nucleotides, the CDR3 is TGTGCCAGCAGCTTGACGGGGGCGGACACTGAAGCTTTCTTT. Amino acid sequence: CASSLTGADTEAFF. The rearrangement links TRBV5-6 to TRBJ1-1; D is possibly TRBD1 (6 bases). Per germline, CDR1 SGHDT and CDR2 YYEEEE. V lost 1 base, J lost 3 bases, and 10 bases lay in between. The CDR3 is 14 amino acids.

The chain carries TRBV4-1 and TRBJ2-3, with 13 bases that match TRBD2. Losses at the gene ends were 3 bases for V and 2 bases for J; bases not matched to a gene: 5. The germline gives CDR1 MGHRA, CDR2 YSYEKL. The CDR3 runs to 17 residues. The CDR3 region has the DNA TGCGCCAGCAGCCACGGACTAGCGGGGGCAACCACAGATACGCAGTATTTT. Encoded protein: CASSHGLAGATTDTQYF.